Presented here are 30 T cell receptor beta chains from one specimen sequenced in a study of cytomegalovirus exposure and HLA in healthy donors (dated by TCRdb to about 2017). The library was generated by the immunoSEQ multiplex PCR assay. Sourced from immuneACCESS, this table was stored by TCRdb with only in-frame sequences that have V and J called. A share of the clones is absent; for the studies checked, an unresolved V gene accounts for under half, and the remainder has no known explanation. The sample table holds under 85,000 clones, of which about 94% were seen once. The ten largest clones take up around 2.1% of the sample. The sequenced material came from PBMCs. The receptors originated from a young woman in good health and CMV-seronegative.

The chain employs TRBV4-1 and TRBJ2-2, with 8 bases identical to TRBD2. CDR3 length equals 20 residues. Per germline, CDR1 MGHRA and CDR2 YSYEKL. Trimming removed 3 bases from V and 6 bases from J; junction bases left unmatched: 21. The CDR3 is CASSQRIAGRASGWSGELFF. The CDR3 DNA reads as TGCGCCAGCAGCCAGAGAATTGCCGGGAGGGCCTCTGGGTGGTCCGGGGAGCTGTTTTTT.

The chain links TRBV2 to TRBJ2-1; TRBD1 is a possible D gene (6 bases). V was pared by 2 bases and J by 2 bases, with 10 bases between. Germline loops: CDR1 SNHLY, CDR2 FYNNEI. This CDR3 is built from 15 residues. CDR3 bases: TGTGCCAGCAGTGAACGGGACATTCCCTACAATGAGCAGTTCTTC. Encoded protein: CASSERDIPYNEQFF.

CDR3 coding DNA: TGTGCCTGGAGTTCGGGGGGTGGAGGGGGCCAAGAGACCCAGTACTTC. This gives the protein CAWSSGGGGGQETQYF. This sequence joins TRBV30 and TRBJ2-5; perhaps TRBD2 as D (7 bases). Trimming took 2 bases from V and 1 from J, leaving 17 bases between them. The CDR3 extends over 16 amino acids. Per germline, CDR1 GTSNPN and CDR2 SVGIG (reference sequence).

The sample holds a few counts of this clone. The chain joins TRBV6-4 to TRBJ2-6; 12 bases line up with TRBD2. Looked up from germline, CDR1 is MRHNA and CDR2 is SNTAGT. The V gene end was trimmed by 4 bases and the J gene end by 2 bases; junction bases not matched to a gene: 0. The length of the CDR3 is 16 residues. This CDR3 reads CASSGTSGTGANVLTF. CDR3 nucleotide sequence: TGTGCCAGCAGTGGGACTAGCGGGACTGGGGCCAACGTCCTGACTTTC.

This rearrangement joins TRBV19 to TRBJ2-7; TRBD2 matches at 11 bases. Germline-derived CDR1 and CDR2 are LNHDA and SQIVND (reference sequence). V lost 8 bases and J lost 1; bases outside the gene matches: 7. The CDR3 length is 15 residues. CDR3: CASRTSGSGSYEQYF. The DNA of the CDR3 is TGTGCCAGTCGAACTAGCGGGAGTGGGTCCTACGAGCAGTACTTC.

This clone was observed a single time. The CDR3 nucleotides read TGTGCCAGTAGTCCCCCGGACAGAGTCCCCTACGAGCAGTACTTC. This translates into CASSPPDRVPYEQYF. The V call is TRBV19, the J call TRBJ2-7, with D possibly matching TRBD1 (6 bases). The CDR3 sequence is 15 residues long. Trimming took 5 bases from V and 2 from J, leaving 16 bases between them. In germline, CDR1 is LNHDA, CDR2 SQIVND (reference sequence).

This CDR3 is CASSLDFDEQYF. Here the CDR3 DNA reads TGTGCCAGCAGCTTGGATTTCGACGAGCAGTACTTC. This chain links TRBV5-8 with TRBJ2-7; unclear D gene. The length of the CDR3 is 12 residues. The V gene lost 0 bases and the J gene lost 5 bases, with 6 bases spanning the gap. Germline lookup yields CDR1 SGHTS and CDR2 YDEGEE.

This clone was seen only once. This sequence joins TRBV19 and TRBJ1-5; 10 nucleotides align to TRBD1. CDR1 LNHDA and CDR2 SQIVND come from the germline V gene (reference sequence). J was trimmed by 3 bases and V by 0 bases; bases with no gene match: 8. The CDR3 is 18 amino acids. CDR3 sequence reads: CASSIETGGRWFNQPQHF. The CDR3 DNA reads TGTGCCAGTAGTATAGAGACAGGGGGCAGGTGGTTCAATCAGCCCCAGCATTTT.

This chain uses TRBV7-2 with TRBJ2-1; 12 positions agree with TRBD2. The germline V gene encodes CDR1 SGHTA and CDR2 FQGNSA. The CDR3 sequence is 15 residues long. With 4 bases clipped from V and 4 bases from J, the junction kept 2 bases outside the gene matches. CDR3 amino acids: CASSSSGGAYNEQFF. CDR3 DNA: TGTGCCAGCAGCTCTAGCGGGGGGGCGTACAATGAGCAGTTCTTC. The complete variable domain, with remaining parts taken from reference TRBV7-2 and TRBJ2-1, reads GAGVSQSPSNKVTEKGKDVELRCDPISGHTALYWYRQSLGQGLEFLIYFQGNSAPDKSGLPSDRFSAERTGGSVSTLTIQRTQQEDSAVYLCASSSSGGAYNEQFFGPGTRLTVL.

The table lists this clone with a few counts. The DNA of the CDR3 is TGCGCCAGCAGCTTGGAGGCGGTAGTCTACGAGCAGTACTTC. It yields the protein CASSLEAVVYEQYF. The gene calls are TRBV5-1 and TRBJ2-7; D unresolved. Germline CDR1 is SGHRS and CDR2 is YFSETQ. V was cut by 0 bases and J by 3 bases, with 10 bases left in between. The CDR3 length is 14 residues.

The genes are TRBV7-3 and TRBJ2-2; the D is unclear. V was shortened by 4 bases and J by 1 base, with 7 bases between the two germline ends. Germline values: CDR1 SGHTA, CDR2 FQGTGA. The CDR3 spans 14 residues. CDR3 loop: CASSSIRNTGELFF. The CDR3 DNA reads TGTGCCAGCAGCTCGATTAGGAACACCGGGGAGCTGTTTTTT.

This sequence joins TRBV10-3 and TRBJ2-1, with a weak D call TRBD1 (5 bases). Germline-derived CDR1 and CDR2 are ENHRY and SYGVKD. The V and J ends lost 7 bases and 0 bases respectively, with 7 bases between them. The CDR3 loop spans 13 amino acids. The CDR3 sequence is CAIKGSSYNEQFF. The CDR3 DNA follows: TGTGCCATCAAGGGGTCCTCCTACAATGAGCAGTTCTTC.

The sample holds one count of this clone. The chain couples TRBV4-1 to TRBJ2-1, with 9 bases aligning to TRBD2. Per the germline V gene, CDR1 is MGHRA and CDR2 is YSYEKL. The CDR3 contains 18 residues. Trimming removed 2 bases from V and 3 bases from J; junction bases left unmatched: 11. In DNA form, the CDR3 reads TGCGCCAGCAGCCAAATGGGGGCTAGCGGGGCCAACTACAATGAGCAGTTCTTC. Its translation is CASSQMGASGANYNEQFF.

This sequence joins TRBV7-2 and TRBJ2-7, with D tentatively TRBD2 (6 bases). Germline-derived CDR1 and CDR2 are SGHTA and FQGNSA. The CDR3 totals 14 residues. Trimming took off 5 bases at V and 2 bases at J, with 13 bases between the two ends. The CDR3 protein is CASSLGSGPYEQYF. CDR3 coding DNA: TGTGCCAGCAGCCTGGGTAGCGGACCCTACGAGCAGTACTTC.

CDR3 sequence reads: CASRPRQEYNEKLFF. In DNA, the CDR3 is TGTGCCAGCAGACCCAGACAGGAGTATAATGAAAAACTGTTTTTT. This chain connects TRBV2 to TRBJ1-4; possible D gene TRBD1, 6 bases. The CDR3 runs 15 residues. V was shortened by 6 bases and J by 4 bases, with 15 bases between the two germline ends. CDR1 is SNHLY, CDR2 FYNNEI, per germline.

This clone was seen just once. The chain has TRBV27 and TRBJ1-1, with TRBD1 matching over 8 bases. The CDR3 covers 14 residues. With 5 bases clipped from V and 4 bases from J, the junction kept 6 bases outside the gene matches. CDR1 and CDR2 (germline): MNHEY, SMNVEV (reference sequence). The CDR3 sequence is CASSPGQGFTEAFF. CDR3 DNA: TGTGCCAGCAGTCCCGGACAGGGTTTCACTGAAGCTTTCTTT.

The chain joins TRBV29-1 to TRBJ2-5; 10 bases are a match to TRBD2. The CDR3 is made up of 14 amino acids. Trimming cost V 4 bases and J 5 bases; bases outside gene matches: 7. Germline-derived CDR1 and CDR2 are SQVTM and ANQGSEA. CDR3 nucleotide sequence: TGCAGCGTTGCTCTAGCGGGAGTTCTGGAGACCCAGTACTTC. It codes for CSVALAGVLETQYF.

For the CDR3, the DNA is TGCGCCAGCAGCCCGGGACAGGGCTATGGCTACACCTTC. This encodes CASSPGQGYGYTF. The chain employs TRBV5-1 and TRBJ1-2; 9 bases are shared with TRBD1. From germline, CDR1 is SGHRS and CDR2 YFSETQ. V dropped 4 bases and J dropped 4; count of bases not matched to a gene: 2. This CDR3 has 13 amino acids.

This CDR3 is CASSLPGGYGEQYF. CDR3 nucleotide sequence: TGCGCCAGCAGCTTGCCCGGGGGGTATGGCGAGCAGTACTTC. The rearrangement joins TRBV5-1 to TRBJ2-7; 7 bases line up with TRBD2. The CDR3 consists of 14 residues. The V gene's germline CDR1 is SGHRS and CDR2 YFSETQ. With V trimmed by 1 base and J by 6 bases, 7 bases remained unmatched. Based on the CDR3 plus reference TRBV5-1 and TRBJ2-7, the full variable domain is KAGVTQTPRYLIKTRGQQVTLSCSPISGHRSVSWYQQTPGQGLQFLFEYFSETQRNKGNFPGRFSGRQFSNSRSEMNVSTLELGDSALYLCASSLPGGYGEQYFGPGTRLTVT.

The rearrangement joins TRBV6-4 to TRBJ2-3; weak D call: TRBD1 (5 bases). Germline V gives CDR1 MRHNA, CDR2 SNTAGT. The CDR3 runs to 13 residues. Trimming removed 3 bases at V and 3 bases at J, with 7 bases between. CDR3 in DNA: TGTGCCAGCAGTGAGCGACAGACAGATACGCAGTATTTT. Translated, it gives CASSERQTDTQYF.

The chain is built from TRBV6-5 and TRBJ1-1; D remains ambiguous. CDR1 is MNHEY, CDR2 SVGAGI, per germline. This CDR3 spans 14 amino acids. The V gene lost 2 bases and the J gene lost 7 bases, with 14 bases spanning the gap. CDR3 sequence reads: CASSYLGVTYEAFF. The CDR3 bases are TGTGCCAGCAGTTACCTCGGGGTAACCTATGAAGCTTTCTTT.

This clone showed up just a few times. The chain recombines TRBV6-1 with TRBJ1-1; 11 positions agree with TRBD1. Germline CDR1 MNHNS, CDR2 SASEGT. Trimming removed 3 bases from V and 8 bases from J; junction bases left unmatched: 8. CDR3 size: 15 residues. This CDR3 is CASSEEGTGGEEAFF. CDR3 DNA: TGTGCCAGCAGTGAGGAGGGGACAGGGGGGGAGGAAGCTTTCTTT.

The chain couples TRBV9 to TRBJ2-2; 13 bases are a match to TRBD2. Losses at the gene ends were 2 bases for V and 5 bases for J; bases not matched to a gene: 6. CDR3 length: 17 amino acids. CDR1 SGDLS and CDR2 YYNGEE come from the germline V gene. CDR3 sequence: CASSVLLAGGPTGELFF. The CDR3 coding sequence is TGTGCCAGCAGCGTCCTACTAGCGGGAGGGCCTACCGGGGAGCTGTTTTTT.

In its sample, this clone was seen once. The chain has TRBV5-4 and TRBJ2-7, with 9 bases fitting TRBD1. J gave up 3 bases and V 6 bases, and 10 bases lay outside the gene matches. Germline V gene lookup returns CDR1 SGHNT and CDR2 YYREEE (reference sequence). The CDR3 totals 15 residues. CDR3 coding DNA: TGTGCCAGCAACCCTTTCTGGGGACAGGGCTACGAGCAGTACTTC. Translating gives CASNPFWGQGYEQYF.

The CDR3: CASSLEWGGAGSHEQYF. For the CDR3, the DNA is TGTGCCAGCAGCTTAGAGTGGGGGGGCGCGGGTTCCCACGAGCAGTACTTC. The chain links TRBV7-2 to TRBJ2-7; tentatively, D is TRBD2 (7 bases). Deletions cut 1 base from V and 5 bases from J, with 21 bases between. The CDR3 sequence is 17 residues long. Germline values: CDR1 SGHTA, CDR2 FQGNSA.

The rearrangement links TRBV29-1 to TRBJ1-2; TRBD1 aligns across 8 bases. The CDR3 is 13 amino acids. The V gene's germline CDR1 is SQVTM and CDR2 ANQGSEA. Trimming removed 7 bases from V and 7 bases from J; junction bases left unmatched: 11. CDR3 residues: CSANLDRVRGYTF. In nucleotides, the CDR3 is TGCAGCGCTAACCTGGACAGGGTTCGTGGCTACACCTTC.

The chain links TRBV11-2 to TRBJ2-7, with 9 bases aligning to TRBD1. There are 15 residues in the CDR3. CDR1 and CDR2 (germline): SGHAT, FQNNGV. After removal of 6 bases from V and 5 bases from J, the junction contained 11 bases not matched to a gene. This CDR3 reads CASRSPEQGAHEQYF. CDR3 coding DNA: TGTGCCAGCAGGAGCCCGGAACAGGGGGCCCACGAGCAGTACTTC.

The V call is TRBV7-9, the J call TRBJ1-2; 12 bases fit TRBD1. The CDR3 extends over 16 amino acids. Unmatched junction bases numbered 10, after V lost 5 bases and J lost 6 bases. The germline CDR1 and CDR2 sequences are SEHNR and FQNEAQ (reference sequence). CDR3: CASSRIPGQGADGYTF. DNA for the CDR3: TGTGCCAGCAGCCGTATCCCGGGACAGGGGGCCGATGGCTACACCTTC.

This clone was seen once. The rearrangement links TRBV18 to TRBJ2-1; 9 bases are shared with TRBD1. CDR3 length: 14 residues. The junction had 2 bases not matched to a gene; V was cut back by 0 bases and J by 8 bases. Germline V gene sequence: CDR1 KGHSH, CDR2 LQKENI. CDR3 region: CASSPPGTGYEQFF. CDR3 in DNA: TGTGCCAGCTCACCACCCGGGACAGGGTATGAGCAGTTCTTC. Supplemented by reference TRBV18 and TRBJ2-1, the full variable domain reads NAGVMQNPRHLVRRRGQEARLRCSPMKGHSHVYWYRQLPEEGLKFMVYLQKENIIDESGMPKERFSAEFPKEGPSILRIQQVVRGDSAAYFCASSPPGTGYEQFFGPGTRLTVL.

For the CDR3, the DNA is TGTGCCAGCAGCTTCTCAGCGGGGGGCACCGGGGAGCTGTTTTTT. Translated: CASSFSAGGTGELFF. The chain recombines TRBV7-3 with TRBJ2-2, with 9 bases that match TRBD2. This CDR3 comprises 15 residues. With V trimmed by 3 bases and J by 4 bases, 3 bases remained unmatched. Germline loops: CDR1 SGHTA, CDR2 FQGTGA.